Listed here are 27 T cell receptor beta chains from one sample, sequenced in a study of molecular identifiers for immune sequencing clone quantification. TCRdb passed the PCR reads through MiXCR, listing each CDR3 protein once. The sample contains about 320,000 distinct CDR3 sequences, roughly a quarter of which appear only once. Sequenced: naive CD8+ T cells from blood, with Jurkat cell RNA spiked in. Indicated subset: FACS-sorted CD8+CD4-CCR7+CD45RA+ naive T cells. These receptors originate from a human donor in good health. Some libraries in this study had Jurkat cell RNA spiked in.

The chain uses TRBV27 and TRBJ1-2; TRBD1 matches 7 bases. The V gene's germline CDR1 is MNHEY and CDR2 SMNVEV (reference sequence). The CDR3 is 17 amino acids. With 3 bases clipped from V and 2 bases from J, the junction kept 12 bases outside the gene matches. The CDR3 DNA reads as TGTGCCAGCAGTTTCCTGGGCCAGGGGGTGGAAAACTATGGCTACACCTTC. Its translation is CASSFLGQGVENYGYTF.

In this sample, this clonotype turned up a few times. The chain has TRBV20-1 and TRBJ2-3; the D gene is possibly TRBD2 (5 bases). Trimming left V 3 bases short and J 6 bases short, with 16 bases between. The CDR3 runs to 14 residues. Germline lookup yields CDR1 DFQATT and CDR2 SNEGSKA (reference sequence). The CDR3 region is CSASPGRGSDTQYF. The CDR3 DNA sequence: TGCAGTGCTAGTCCGGGAAGAGGGTCCGATACGCAGTATTTT.

This clonotype occurred many times. This chain links TRBV7-8 with TRBJ2-7; D is ambiguous. CDR1 is SGHVS and CDR2 is FQNEAQ in the germline V gene. V lost 5 bases, J lost 3 bases, and 11 bases lay in between. The CDR3 has 13 amino acids. The DNA for the CDR3 is TGTGCCAGCAGCCCTAATCCGAACTACGAGCAGTACTTC. Protein: CASSPNPNYEQYF.

This clonotype was found many times. The chain combines TRBV24-1 with TRBJ2-2, with D possibly TRBD1 on 6 matching bases. There are 13 residues in the CDR3. Germline V CDR1 and CDR2: KGHDR, SFDVKD. The V end was cut by 9 bases, the J end by 5 bases, with 12 bases between. CDR3: CATGTKFTGELFF. The CDR3 DNA reads as TGTGCCACCGGGACAAAATTTACCGGGGAGCTGTTTTTT.

As for this clonotype: This could be a read error, since a much larger clone is one nucleotide away. The V gene is TRBV7-9, the J gene TRBJ2-1, with 8 bases that match TRBD1. The CDR3 consists of 14 residues. Germline lookup yields CDR1 SEHNR and CDR2 FQNEAQ (reference sequence). CDR3 coding DNA: TGTGCCAGCAGCCCGGGACAGGACTACAATGAGCGGTTCTTC. Encoded protein: CASSPGQDYNERFF.

The rearrangement joins TRBV9 to TRBJ2-7; D is perhaps TRBD2 (5 bases). This CDR3 contains 15 residues. The ends were cut back, 0 bases at V and 0 bases at J, with 10 bases in the middle. Germline assignment: CDR1 SGDLS and CDR2 YYNGEE. DNA for the CDR3: TGTGCCAGCAGCGTAGGTTATGGGAGCTCCTACGAGCAGTACTTC. Protein: CASSVGYGSSYEQYF.

The chain employs TRBV4-3 and TRBJ2-3, with TRBD1 matching over 8 bases. The CDR3 loop spans 15 amino acids. Trimming at V came to 0 bases and at J to 5 bases, leaving 4 bases not matched to a gene. The germline V gene encodes CDR1 LGHNA and CDR2 YSLEER. This CDR3 reads CASSQEDRVRDTQYF. The CDR3 DNA is TGCGCCAGCAGCCAAGAGGACAGGGTTCGAGATACGCAGTATTTT.

Of note for this clonotype: At one of its ends the junction is not consistent with the germline gene, which may arise from a read error. The J gene is TRBJ2-7, the V gene TRBV4-1; possibly TRBD2 for D (6 bases). From germline, CDR1 is MGHRA and CDR2 YSYEKL. The CDR3 has 14 amino acids. DNA for the CDR3: TGCGCCCGCAGCCAGGAGGGTTGGGCCTACGAGCAGTACTTC. This encodes CARSQEGWAYEQYF.

The chain carries TRBV28 and TRBJ1-5, with a possible D match to TRBD1 (5 bases). V lost 2 bases to trimming and J lost 6 bases, with 14 bases between them. CDR3 length equals 15 residues. Looked up from germline, CDR1 is MDHEN and CDR2 is SYDVKM. CDR3 DNA sequence: TGTGCCAGCAGTTTAGGGGCGGGGGGGGTTCAGCCCCAGCATTTT. Protein sequence: CASSLGAGGVQPQHF. The full variable domain, completed using reference TRBV28 and TRBJ1-5, is DVKVTQSSRYLVKRTGEKVFLECVQDMDHENMFWYRQDPGLGLRLIYFSYDVKMKEKGDIPEGYSVSREKKERFSLILESASTNQTSMYLCASSLGAGGVQPQHFGDGTRLSIL.

Details on this clonotype: A much larger clone lies a single base off, so this may be a read error. The J gene is TRBJ1-3, the V gene TRBV15; D unresolved. There are 14 residues in the CDR3. Germline V CDR1 and CDR2: LNHNV, YYDKDF (reference sequence). The CDR3 DNA reads as TGTGCCACCAGCAGCTCGCGCTCGGGAAACACCAAATATTTT. Translated, it gives CATSSSRSGNTKYF.

The table lists this clonotype with a few counts. The chain recombines TRBV11-2 with TRBJ2-3, with TRBD1 identical over 7 bases. After removal of 1 base from V and 3 bases from J, the junction contained 4 bases not matched to a gene. Germline V gene lookup returns CDR1 SGHAT and CDR2 FQNNGV. The CDR3 runs to 15 residues. The CDR3 region is CASSLGGRGTDTQYF. The CDR3 DNA follows: TGTGCCAGCAGCTTAGGCGGCAGGGGGACAGATACGCAGTATTTT.

This clonotype was counted between two and nine times. The genes are TRBV28 and TRBJ1-6; D gene uncertain. The ends were cut back, 5 bases at V and 5 bases at J, with 10 bases in the middle. The CDR3 loop spans 14 amino acids. The germline gives CDR1 MDHEN, CDR2 SYDVKM. The DNA for the CDR3 is TGTGCCAGCAGTGTCACTCGTCATAATTCACCCCTCCACTTT. Its translation: CASSVTRHNSPLHF.

The rearrangement links TRBV10-3 to TRBJ2-3; 9 bases fit TRBD2. This CDR3 contains 14 residues. J lost 5 bases, V lost 4 bases, and 4 bases had no gene match. CDR1 ENHRY and CDR2 SYGVKD come from the germline V gene. Written as DNA, the CDR3 is TGTGCCATCAGTGTGTTAGCGGGAGTAGATACGCAGTATTTT. Its translation is CAISVLAGVDTQYF.

There are many counts of this clonotype. This chain connects TRBV12-3 or TRBV12-4 to TRBJ1-1; TRBD1 is a possible D gene (5 bases). V was pared by 6 bases and J by 3 bases, with 17 bases between. This CDR3 contains 15 residues. The CDR3 is CASRQSRDQHTEAFF. The DNA of the CDR3 is TGTGCCAGCAGACAGAGCCGGGACCAGCACACTGAAGCTTTCTTT.

The chain is built from TRBV24-1 and TRBJ2-3, with 16 bases matching TRBD2. CDR1 and CDR2 (germline): KGHDR, SFDVKD. Losses at the gene ends were 4 bases for V and 2 bases for J; bases not matched to a gene: 5. The CDR3 extends over 18 amino acids. CDR3 sequence: CATSEGLAGGPITDTQYF. In nucleotides, the CDR3 is TGTGCCACCAGTGAGGGACTAGCGGGGGGGCCGATCACAGATACGCAGTATTTT.

Note on this clonotype: A much larger clone sits a single nucleotide away, making a read error possible. The gene calls are TRBV7-9 and TRBJ2-3; D not resolved. Germline CDR1 is SEHNR and CDR2 is FQNEAQ (reference sequence). Between the trimmed V and J ends, which lost 1 base and 2 bases, there was a span of 7 bases. The CDR3 is made up of 14 amino acids. The CDR3 region is CASSLDQATDTQYF. The CDR3 DNA reads as TGTGCCAGCAGCTTAGACCAGGCCACAGATACGCAGTATTTT.

At least ten counts were recorded for this clonotype. The V call is TRBV7-2, the J call TRBJ2-7; D is tentatively TRBD1 or TRBD2 (5 bases each). V lost 5 bases and J 2 bases, leaving 13 bases between the germline ends. The CDR3 loop spans 14 amino acids. Germline CDR1 and CDR2: SGHTA and FQGNSA. CDR3: CASSNPGTAYEQYF. The DNA of the CDR3 is TGTGCCAGCAGCAACCCGGGGACCGCCTACGAGCAGTACTTC.

Concerning this clonotype itself: This may stem from a read error, because a much larger clone lies one nucleotide away. The chain uses TRBV20-1 and TRBJ2-3; TRBD2 matches 11 bases. V lost 3 bases, J lost 6 bases, and 5 bases stayed unmatched. Germline CDR1 is DFQATT and CDR2 is SNEGSKA (reference sequence). There are 14 residues in the CDR3. DNA of the CDR3: TGCAGTGCTAGGTGGACTAGCGGGCCCGATACGCAGTATTTT. Protein product: CSARWTSGPDTQYF.

This chain uses TRBV4-3 with TRBJ2-3, with TRBD2 matching over 7 bases. Germline V gene sequence: CDR1 LGHNA, CDR2 YSLEER. CDR3 length: 16 residues. The V gene end was trimmed by 4 bases and the J gene end by 3 bases; junction bases not matched to a gene: 10. The chain's CDR3 is CASSLYGGGLTDTQYF. CDR3 DNA: TGCGCCAGCAGCCTTTATGGGGGAGGGCTTACAGATACGCAGTATTTT.

The chain has TRBV7-9 and TRBJ1-4; possible D gene TRBD1, 5 bases. Looked up from germline, CDR1 is SEHNR and CDR2 is FQNEAQ (reference sequence). The CDR3 extends over 15 amino acids. Trimming cost V 5 bases and J 0 bases, with 10 bases left between them. CDR3 sequence reads: CASSLLQATNEKLFF. The DNA of the CDR3 is TGTGCCAGCAGCCTACTACAGGCAACTAATGAAAAACTGTTTTTT.

About this clonotype itself: This clone may be a read error of a much larger clone one base away. The chain employs TRBV28 and TRBJ1-2, with a possible D match to TRBD1 (6 bases). Germline CDR1 and CDR2: MDHEN and SYDVKM. This CDR3 has 11 amino acids. The CDR3 DNA is TGTGCCTGCAGTTTTTACAGGGAACACACCTTC. Residues: CACSFYREHTF.

This clonotype was detected only a few times. The V and J genes are TRBV7-2 and TRBJ2-7; 9 positions match TRBD2. CDR3 length: 13 amino acids. Germline V gene lookup returns CDR1 SGHTA and CDR2 FQGNSA. The junction had 6 bases not matched to a gene; V was cut back by 6 bases and J by 6 bases. DNA of the CDR3: TGTGCCAGCAGGGCGGGACTAGCACTCGAGCAGTACTTC. Amino acid sequence: CASRAGLALEQYF.

This clonotype came up many times. The genes are TRBV27 and TRBJ2-1; 8 bases align to TRBD1. This CDR3 is built from 12 residues. Germline CDR1 is MNHEY and CDR2 is SMNVEV (reference sequence). V shed 2 bases, J shed 9 bases, and the junction held 0 bases outside the gene matches. CDR3 DNA: TGTGCCAGCAGTTTAGGGACAGGTGAGCAGTTCTTC. Encoded protein: CASSLGTGEQFF.

Concerning this clonotype itself: Its ends do not fully match the called genes, so a read error is possible. The rearrangement links TRBV7-9 to TRBJ1-1; D ambiguous. Germline assignment: CDR1 SEHNR and CDR2 FQNEAQ (reference sequence). The CDR3 runs to 14 residues. CDR3 residues: CASSHRWTNTGAFF. The CDR3 nucleotides read TGTGCCAGCAGCCATCGATGGACCAACACTGGAGCTTTCTTT.

This clonotype was seen at least ten times. The rearrangement links TRBV5-1 to TRBJ2-7; TRBD2 matches 8 bases. The CDR3 length is 14 residues. V gave up 0 bases and J gave up 3 bases; unmatched junction bases: 2. Per the germline V gene, CDR1 is SGHRS and CDR2 is YFSETQ. The CDR3 protein is CASSLERESYEQYF. CDR3 sequence (DNA): TGCGCCAGCAGCTTGGAGCGGGAGAGCTACGAGCAGTACTTC.

This clonotype was detected many times. The rearrangement joins TRBV7-9 to TRBJ2-1; D remains ambiguous. The CDR3 covers 12 residues. Germline V gives CDR1 SEHNR, CDR2 FQNEAQ (reference sequence). Trimming removed 2 bases from V and 9 bases from J, with 8 bases in between. DNA of the CDR3: TGTGCCAGCAGCTTACCTTCCGCTGAGCAGTTCTTC. It is translated as CASSLPSAEQFF.

This clonotype has only a few counts. This sequence joins TRBV6-5 and TRBJ2-2, with D unclear. The V end lost 2 bases, the J end lost 2 bases, and 18 bases lay between the germline ends. This CDR3 has 18 residues. CDR1 and CDR2 from the germline V gene are MNHEY and SVGAGI. DNA of the CDR3: TGTGCCAGCAGTTACGGCTTGGCTTTTGCAGAAAACACCGGGGAGCTGTTTTTT. Protein sequence: CASSYGLAFAENTGELFF.